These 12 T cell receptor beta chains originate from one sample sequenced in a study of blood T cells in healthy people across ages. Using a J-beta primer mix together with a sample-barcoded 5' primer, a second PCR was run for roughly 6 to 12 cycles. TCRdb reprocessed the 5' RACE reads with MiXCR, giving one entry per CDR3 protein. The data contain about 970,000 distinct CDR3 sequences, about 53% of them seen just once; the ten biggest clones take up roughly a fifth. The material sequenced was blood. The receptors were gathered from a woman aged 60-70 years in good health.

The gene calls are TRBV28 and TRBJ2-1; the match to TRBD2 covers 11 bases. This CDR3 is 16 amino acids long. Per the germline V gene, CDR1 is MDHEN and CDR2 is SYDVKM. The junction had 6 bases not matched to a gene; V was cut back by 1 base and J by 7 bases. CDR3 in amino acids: CASSLSLAGGRNEQFF. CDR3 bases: TGTGCCAGCAGTTTATCCCTAGCGGGAGGTCGGAATGAGCAGTTCTTC.

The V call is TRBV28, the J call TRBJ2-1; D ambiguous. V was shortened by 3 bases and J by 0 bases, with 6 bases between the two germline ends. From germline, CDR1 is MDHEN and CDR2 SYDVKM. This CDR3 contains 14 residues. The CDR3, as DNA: TGTGCCAGCAGTTTTGTTATCTCCTACAATGAGCAGTTCTTC. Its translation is CASSFVISYNEQFF.

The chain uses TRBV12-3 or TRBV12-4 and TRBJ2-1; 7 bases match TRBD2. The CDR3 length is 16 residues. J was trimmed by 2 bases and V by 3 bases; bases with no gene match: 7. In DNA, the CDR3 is TGTGCCAGCAGTTTTCCCTTAGCGGGCCCCTACAATGAGCAGTTCTTC. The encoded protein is CASSFPLAGPYNEQFF.

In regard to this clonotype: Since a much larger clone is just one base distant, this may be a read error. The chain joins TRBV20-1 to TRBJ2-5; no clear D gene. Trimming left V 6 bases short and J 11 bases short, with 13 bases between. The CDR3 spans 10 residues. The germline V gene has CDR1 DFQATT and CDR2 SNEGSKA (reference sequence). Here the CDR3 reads CSALSNEQYF. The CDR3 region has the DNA TGCAGTGCACTAAGTAATGAGCAGTACTTC.

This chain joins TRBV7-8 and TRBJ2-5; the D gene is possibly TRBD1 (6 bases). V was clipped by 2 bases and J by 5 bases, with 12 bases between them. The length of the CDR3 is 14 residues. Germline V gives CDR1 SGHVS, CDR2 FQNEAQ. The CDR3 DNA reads TGTGCCAGCAGCTTATACAGGGTGGCGGAGACCCAGTACTTC. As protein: CASSLYRVAETQYF.

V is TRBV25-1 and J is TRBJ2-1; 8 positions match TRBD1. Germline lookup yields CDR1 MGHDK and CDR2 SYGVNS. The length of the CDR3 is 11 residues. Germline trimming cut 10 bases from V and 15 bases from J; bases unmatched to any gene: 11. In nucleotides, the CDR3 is TGTGCCAACTCAGGGGGCGCAAGGACGTTCTTC. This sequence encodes CANSGGARTFF.

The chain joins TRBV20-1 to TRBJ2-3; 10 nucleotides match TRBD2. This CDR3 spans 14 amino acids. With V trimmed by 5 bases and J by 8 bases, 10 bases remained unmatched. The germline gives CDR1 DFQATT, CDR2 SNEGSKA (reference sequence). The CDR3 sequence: CSAQTTRLAGTQYF. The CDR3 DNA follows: TGCAGTGCTCAAACTACTCGACTAGCGGGTACGCAGTATTTT.

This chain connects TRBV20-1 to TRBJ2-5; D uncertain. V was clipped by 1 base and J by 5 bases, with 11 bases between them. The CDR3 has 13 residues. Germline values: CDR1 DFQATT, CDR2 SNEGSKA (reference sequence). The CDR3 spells CSARGSALETQYF. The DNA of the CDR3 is TGCAGTGCTAGAGGGTCGGCCCTGGAGACCCAGTACTTC.

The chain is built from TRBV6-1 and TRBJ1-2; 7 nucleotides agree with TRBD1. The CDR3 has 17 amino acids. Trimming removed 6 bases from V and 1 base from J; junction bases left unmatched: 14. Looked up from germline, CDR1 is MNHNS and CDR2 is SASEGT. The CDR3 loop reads CASSLNFGTVLNYGYTF. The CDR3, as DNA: TGTGCCAGCAGCCTAAATTTCGGGACAGTGCTTAACTATGGCTACACCTTC.

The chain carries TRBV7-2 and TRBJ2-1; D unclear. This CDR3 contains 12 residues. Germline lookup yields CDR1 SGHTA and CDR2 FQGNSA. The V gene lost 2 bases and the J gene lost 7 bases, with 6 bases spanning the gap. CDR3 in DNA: TGTGCCAGCAGCTTATATCAGAATGAGCAGTTCTTC. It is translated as CASSLYQNEQFF.

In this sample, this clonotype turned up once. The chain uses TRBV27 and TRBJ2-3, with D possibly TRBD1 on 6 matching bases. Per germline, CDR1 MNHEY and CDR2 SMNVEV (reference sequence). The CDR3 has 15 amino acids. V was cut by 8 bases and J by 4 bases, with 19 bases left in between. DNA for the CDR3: TGTGCCAGCCTCCTATTTGCAGGGGCAGCAGATACGCAGTATTTT. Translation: CASLLFAGAADTQYF.

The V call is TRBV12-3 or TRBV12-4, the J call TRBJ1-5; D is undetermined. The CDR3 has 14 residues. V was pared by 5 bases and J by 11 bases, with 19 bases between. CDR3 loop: CASSPFRDAPTQHF. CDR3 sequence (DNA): TGTGCCAGCAGTCCCTTCAGAGACGCACCGACCCAGCATTTT.